This T cell receptor beta chain was recorded in a study of T-cell memory formation after mild COVID-19 (TCRdb year 2021). Broadly, across the study: TCR sequence clusters from the two donors were found to be largely donor specific. T-cell clones expanding and contracting after mild COVID-19 in two donors were tracked by longitudinal TCRalpha and TCRbeta repertoire sequencing. Two young, previously healthy adult volunteers, one female and one male, were included in the cohort.

This clonotype has more than one count but fewer than ten. Its specific antigen is unknown. No much larger clone exists at a distance of one base, and base qualities are not known. After removal of 3 bases from V and 3 bases from J, the junction retains 1 base not matched to a gene. In the germline V gene (reference sequence), CDR1 corresponds to MNHEY and CDR2 to SMNVEV. Counted from cysteine to phenylalanine, this CDR3 has 14 amino acids. The kept DNA is CDR3 alone, 42 bases in frame from the first base. Sequencing was carried out with an Illumina NovaSeq 6000. Using 5'RACE with constant-segment primers, TCRalpha and TCRbeta cDNA libraries were constructed, with sample barcodes and unique molecular identifiers added in the process. RNA was extracted from every sample with Trizol reagent. The libraries were amplified in two PCR steps, and the second step added a second sample barcode and Illumina TruSeq adapters. The libraries were sequenced on an Illumina NovaSeq using 2 x 150 bp paired-end reads. Per the original workflow: The reads were demultiplexed and collapsed into UMI-guided consensus sequences using migec v1.2.7. Using mixcr v2.1.11, the UMI consensuses were aligned to TRA and TRB V and J templates and assembled into clonotypes. A clonotype was counted as expanded or contracted only if both edgeR and NoisET called the change significant, with noise models trained on biological replicates. edgeR calls used a false discovery rate-adjusted p below 0.01 and a log2 fold-change threshold of 1. PCA with hierarchical clustering of max-normalized trajectories of the 1000 most abundant clonotypes was used as exploratory dynamics analysis. The CD4 or CD8 phenotype of responding clones was assigned using the separately sequenced CD4+ and CD8+ repertoires. The public sequencing data were trimmed at Q25 with fastp and processed into clonotypes with MiXCR by TCRdb, which kept only in-frame beta chains. Rows with a matching CDR3 protein are joined into one entry that keeps the most common DNA and genes. These V and J calls derive from TCRdb rather than the authors' analysis. In this sample the table shows 350,000 to 500,000 distinct CDR3 sequences, about 22% of which occur a single time. The top ten hold over 10% of the sample.

Here is what the overall study found, with its caveats: Some responding clones were detected in pre-infection memory, which suggested that pre-existing cross-reactive memory T cells had joined the SARS-CoV-2 response. Contracting CD4+ clones were found mainly in CM and EM memory subsets, while CD8+ clones were enriched in EMRA. SARS-CoV-2 specificity was not confirmed for the second-wave clones peaking on day 37. Clones that contracted from day 15 to 85 showed balanced CD4/CD8 phenotypes, whereas a second wave of clones that expanded from day 15 to 37 leaned towards CD4+. Only two mild cases were covered by the study, and larger cohorts that include severe cases with pre-infection samples were considered necessary.

Ficoll-Paque density gradient centrifugation was the method used to isolate PBMCs. The receptor chain draws on TRBV27 and TRBJ2-3, and TRBD1 aligns with 9 junction nucleotides. The receptor was isolated from an adult woman who had mild COVID-19 (a few samples of this study predate the infection). The sample titles of this study are shuffled in the database, so cell type and time point are left out; the donor was told from shared clones. The sample consisted of PBMCs or a T cell subset sorted from them (not recorded which). At the DNA level, the sequence is TGTGCCAGCAGTTTCGGGACAGGGACAGATACGCAGTATTTT. This gives the protein CASSFGTGTDTQYF.